Below are 3 T cell receptor beta chains sequenced from a single sample in a study of T cell responses to AZD1222 COVID-19 vaccine. TCRdb's table, derived via immunoSEQ multiplex PCR, lists solely in-frame clones and lacks some. The sample contains some 190,000 clones, around 88% of which appear only once. Sequenced material: peripheral blood, taken on day 0 of AZD1222 vaccination. The receptors originated from an adult in good health.

This chain links TRBV6-6 with TRBJ1-5, with 9 bases matching TRBD1. V lost 6 bases, J lost 7 bases, and 10 bases stayed unmatched. Germline values: CDR1 MNHNY, CDR2 SVGAGI (reference sequence). This CDR3 has 15 amino acids. CDR3 nucleotides: TGTGCCAGCAGCTCTCCTACAGGGGGCGGGCAGCCCCAGCATTTT. Translating gives CASSSPTGGGQPQHF.

The chain carries TRBV4-1 and TRBJ1-1; TRBD1 might be the D (6 bases). Germline V gives CDR1 MGHRA, CDR2 YSYEKL. The V gene lost 2 bases and the J gene lost 1 base, with 11 bases spanning the gap. This CDR3 region has 15 residues. The CDR3: CASSQLDRQNTEAFF. DNA of the CDR3: TGCGCCAGCAGCCAACTTGACAGGCAGAACACTGAAGCTTTCTTT.

The chain has TRBV19 and TRBJ1-2; TRBD1 might be the D (6 bases). This CDR3 is built from 13 residues. Deletions cut 2 bases from V and 8 bases from J, with 12 bases between. Germline CDR1 LNHDA, CDR2 SQIVND (reference sequence). CDR3 sequence reads: CASSITGTGGYTF. Written as DNA, the CDR3 is TGTGCCAGTAGTATAACAGGGACGGGCGGCTACACCTTC. Full variable domain (rest looked up from reference TRBV19 and TRBJ1-2): DGGITQSPKYLFRKEGQNVTLSCEQNLNHDAMYWYRQDPGQGLRLIYYSQIVNDFQKGDIAEGYSVSREKKESFPLTVTSAQKNPTAFYLCASSITGTGGYTFGSGTRLTVV.